This T cell receptor beta chain was sequenced during a study of shared clonotypes between healthy human individuals. Study at large: Ranging from 18 to 49 in age, donors were two women and a few men. Study-wide points: Among the subsets, naive ones generally showed larger estimated richness than memory ones.

In regard to this clone: Its antigen is undetermined.

Deep-level running was used for the assay. Using immunoSEQ multiplex PCR, the repertoire was profiled, and TCRdb retains in-frame clones only, with some absent. The repertoire has some 980,000 clones, roughly 72% of them found once; the top ten carry over 1.3%. Investigators divided CD4+ cells into CD45RA+ naive and CD45RA-negative memory subsets. The CDR3 is 15 amino acids. Unmatched junction bases numbered 8, after V lost 6 bases and J lost 4 bases. The germline gives CDR1 MNHNY, CDR2 SVGAGI (reference sequence). The sequenced material came from memory CD4+ T cells sorted from blood. Subset indicated: CD45RA-negative fraction. The source is a man aged 18 to 30 in good health. The chain joins TRBV6-6 to TRBJ2-1; 8 bases line up with TRBD2. CDR3 protein: CASRVIAGRYNEQFF. CDR3 DNA sequence: TGTGCCAGCAGAGTCATAGCGGGGAGGTACAATGAGCAGTTCTTC.